These T cell receptor beta chains were read from a single sample in a study of T cell repertoires in ileal Crohn's disease. Repertoires were generated with immunoSEQ multiplex PCR, while TCRdb's copy carries only in-frame clones and drops some. The sample records over 13,000 clones, around three quarters being singletons. The material sequenced was ileal tissue. Source of these receptors: an adult with Crohn's disease. Each CDR3 is given with its conserved first and last residue. D genes are given only for firm matches. Some rows have no size entry. The others give once, few or many, or a class for an expanded clone.

v_gene,j_gene,abundance,d_gene,CDR3nt,CDR3aa
TRBV30,TRBJ2-5,-,-,TGTGCCTACTCGTACCAAGAGACCCAGTACTTC,CAYSYQETQYF
TRBV19,TRBJ2-5,-,-,TGTGCCAGTAGTATTGGGTCCGGGAGTCAAGAGACCCAGTACTTC,CASSIGSGSQETQYF
TRBV12-5,TRBJ2-5,-,TRBD2,TGTGCTAGTGGCCATTATAGCGGGGGGTCACAAGAGACCCAGTACTTC,CASGHYSGGSQETQYF
TRBV7-7,TRBJ2-5,-,-,TGTGCTAGCAGCTTAGTGGGCAGGGAAGAGACCCAGTACTTC,CASSLVGREETQYF
TRBV6-5,TRBJ2-7,-,-,TGTGCCAGCAGTTACGACAGTATTACCTACGAGCAGTACTTC,CASSYDSITYEQYF
TRBV7-3,TRBJ2-3,-,-,TGTGCCAGCAGCTTAGTAAGCACAGATACGCAGTATTTT,CASSLVSTDTQYF
TRBV29-1,TRBJ1-2,-,TRBD1,TGCAGCGTTGACGGACAGGCCCCTAACTATGGCTACACCTTC,CSVDGQAPNYGYTF
TRBV19,TRBJ2-3,-,TRBD1,TGTGCCAGTAGAGCACAGGGGACAGGGGCAGATACGCAGTATTTT,CASRAQGTGADTQYF
TRBV27,TRBJ1-1,-,-,TGTGCCAGCAGTTTATCCTGGGGCTTTGAAGCTTTCTTT,CASSLSWGFEAFF
TRBV10-2,TRBJ2-7,-,TRBD2,TGCGCCAGCAGTGAGTCGGGGGGGGACTACGAGCAGTACTTC,CASSESGGDYEQYF
TRBV27,TRBJ1-2,-,TRBD1,TGTGCCAGCAGCCCCGAGTTTTATCGAAAACAGGGGAGGAATGGCTACACCTTC,CASSPEFYRKQGRNGYTF
TRBV4-3,TRBJ2-1,-,-,TGCGCCAGCAGCCTCGGCGGTAACAACAGGAATGAGCAGTTCTTC,CASSLGGNNRNEQFF
TRBV7-2,TRBJ2-4,-,-,TGTGCCAGCAGCAGGACAGTGAATAGCAAAAACATTCAGTACTTC,CASSRTVNSKNIQYF
TRBV13,TRBJ2-5,few,TRBD1,TGTGCCAGCAGCTCTAGGGGACAGGGTCTGGAGACCCAGTACTTC,CASSSRGQGLETQYF
TRBV2,TRBJ2-3,-,-,TGTGCCAGCAACAGGGAAGGAGATACGCAGTATTTT,CASNREGDTQYF
TRBV30,TRBJ2-5,-,TRBD2,TGTGCCTGGAGTGCGACTAGCGGGGGGGCCATATCCCAAGAGACCCAGTACTTC,CAWSATSGGAISQETQYF